A single sample gave rise to the 28 T cell receptor beta chains below, sequenced in a study of blood T cell repertoires in COVID-19. Sequencing used immunoSEQ multiplex PCR; TCRdb keeps in-frame clones, though not all of them. The table records a few hundred thousand clones, about nine tenths of them present only once. The specimen sequenced was PBMCs or T cells enriched from blood (not recorded which). Receptors were obtained from a woman aged 60 to 75 who had recovered from COVID-19.

V gene TRBV5-1 combines with J gene TRBJ2-2; a weak D match, TRBD2 (5 bases). Trimming left V 4 bases short and J 6 bases short, with 16 bases between. The CDR3 covers 15 residues. Looked up from germline, CDR1 is SGHRS and CDR2 is YFSETQ. CDR3 bases: TGCGCCAGCAGCCAGGACTCAACGGCATCCGGGGAGCTGTTTTTT. Its protein is CASSQDSTASGELFF.

The chain is built from TRBV7-2 and TRBJ1-2; D may be TRBD1 (6 bases). V was trimmed by 3 bases and J by 4 bases, leaving 9 bases between them. CDR1 is SGHTA, CDR2 FQGNSA, per germline. The CDR3 runs 13 residues. CDR3 DNA sequence: TGTGCCAGCAGCTTTCAGGGGTCCTATGGCTACACCTTC. Protein sequence: CASSFQGSYGYTF.

The chain couples TRBV4-1 to TRBJ1-6, with unresolved D. CDR3 length: 15 amino acids. Germline assignment: CDR1 MGHRA and CDR2 YSYEKL. V shed 6 bases and J shed 7 bases, with 16 bases lying between them. CDR3 in DNA: TGCGCCAGCAGACCCACTGACAAGGAAAATTCACCCCTCCACTTT. It codes for CASRPTDKENSPLHF.

V and J are TRBV5-1 and TRBJ2-1; the D gene is possibly TRBD1 (5 bases). The CDR3 covers 14 residues. Deletions cut 3 bases from V and 5 bases from J, with 12 bases between. The germline gives CDR1 SGHRS, CDR2 YFSETQ. The CDR3 nucleotides are TGCGCCAGCAGCTGGGCAGGGTCCGACAATGAGCAGTTCTTC. Translation: CASSWAGSDNEQFF.

V usage is TRBV2 and J usage is TRBJ2-7; D is ambiguous. V was shortened by 7 bases and J by 1 base, with 5 bases between the two germline ends. The CDR3 is 11 residues long. CDR1 is SNHLY and CDR2 is FYNNEI in the germline V gene. The CDR3 spells CASTQSYEQYV. Written as DNA, the CDR3 is TGTGCCAGCACCCAATCCTACGAGCAGTACGTC.

The chain recombines TRBV24-1 with TRBJ1-2; possibly TRBD1 for D (6 bases). CDR1 is KGHDR and CDR2 is SFDVKD in the germline V gene. This CDR3 contains 13 residues. Trimming shortened V by 6 bases and J by 2 bases, and 9 bases separated the two germline ends. CDR3: CATSHRENYGYTF. The DNA of the CDR3 is TGTGCCACCAGTCACAGGGAAAACTATGGCTACACCTTC.

In this sample, this clone turned up once. The J gene is TRBJ1-3, the V gene TRBV19; D remains unclear. This CDR3 spans 15 amino acids. V was shortened by 3 bases and J by 1 base, with 10 bases between the two germline ends. Germline V gene lookup returns CDR1 LNHDA and CDR2 SQIVND (reference sequence). CDR3 loop: CASSISVPSGNTIYF. The DNA for the CDR3 is TGTGCCAGTAGTATCTCGGTCCCGTCTGGAAACACCATATATTTT. Variable domain in full (rest from reference TRBV19 and TRBJ1-3): DGGITQSPKYLFRKEGQNVTLSCEQNLNHDAMYWYRQDPGQGLRLIYYSQIVNDFQKGDIAEGYSVSREKKESFPLTVTSAQKNPTAFYLCASSISVPSGNTIYFGEGSWLTVV.

The rearrangement links TRBV5-1 to TRBJ2-1; TRBD2 matches at 12 bases. From germline, CDR1 is SGHRS and CDR2 YFSETQ. J was trimmed by 3 bases and V by 4 bases; bases with no gene match: 5. CDR3 length: 16 residues. As DNA, the CDR3 is TGCGCCAGCAGCCGAGGACTAGCGGGGTTCTACAATGAGCAGTTCTTC. Protein: CASSRGLAGFYNEQFF.

This clone was detected once. The chain recombines TRBV6-6 with TRBJ2-2; no definite D call. Germline CDR1 and CDR2: MNHNY and SVGAGI (reference sequence). The V end was cut by 2 bases, the J end by 3 bases, with 10 bases between. The length of the CDR3 is 15 residues. CDR3 coding DNA: TGTGCCAGCAGTTACCTTTTCGGTTACACCGGGGAGCTGTTTTTT. It encodes CASSYLFGYTGELFF.

In its sample, this clone was seen once. The chain employs TRBV6-5 and TRBJ2-2; D not resolved. V dropped 5 bases and J dropped 3 bases, with 7 bases sitting between them. Germline-derived CDR1 and CDR2 are MNHEY and SVGAGI. The CDR3 length is 13 residues. The CDR3 sequence: CASSMTHTGELFF. The CDR3 nucleotides read TGTGCCAGCAGTATGACTCACACCGGGGAGCTGTTTTTT.

CDR3 DNA: TGCGCCAGCAGCCCCCAACAGGGGAACACTGAAGCTTTCTTT. This codes for CASSPQQGNTEAFF. The genes are TRBV5-1 and TRBJ1-1; tentatively, D is TRBD1 (6 bases). This CDR3 is built from 14 residues. The V gene's germline CDR1 is SGHRS and CDR2 YFSETQ. Trimming took off 4 bases at V and 1 base at J, with 11 bases between the two ends.

Comments on this clone: Germline and junction disagree at one end, which may indicate a read error. The chain carries TRBV18 and TRBJ2-3; 14 bases align to TRBD2. Germline V gene lookup returns CDR1 KGHSH and CDR2 LQKENI. The CDR3 is 15 amino acids. As DNA, the CDR3 is TGTGCCAGCTCACGGACTAGCGGGGGGTCAGAGACGCAGTATTTT. As protein: CASSRTSGGSETQYF.

The rearrangement joins TRBV10-3 to TRBJ1-3; D not resolved. Trimming removed 4 bases from V and 8 bases from J, with 15 bases in between. CDR1 is ENHRY, CDR2 SYGVKD, per germline. There are 14 residues in the CDR3. CDR3 loop: CAISVAGSRYTIYF. CDR3 sequence (DNA): TGTGCCATCAGTGTTGCGGGAAGCCGGTACACCATATATTTT.

This clone has just one count. The chain combines TRBV5-1 with TRBJ2-2; weak D call: TRBD1 (5 bases). V shed 0 bases and J shed 7 bases, with 16 bases lying between them. Germline assignment: CDR1 SGHRS and CDR2 YFSETQ. The CDR3 sequence is 16 residues long. As DNA, the CDR3 is TGCGCCAGCAGCTTGGTTGTCGGTCAGGGCATCGGGGAGCTGTTTTTT. Amino acid sequence: CASSLVVGQGIGELFF.

The chain combines TRBV4-1 with TRBJ1-1; D ambiguous. V lost 4 bases, J lost 2 bases, and 8 bases lay in between. The CDR3 extends over 13 amino acids. Germline lookup yields CDR1 MGHRA and CDR2 YSYEKL. Here the CDR3 DNA reads TGCGCCAGCAGCCGGCTTCTTAACACTGAAGCTTTCTTT. Its translation: CASSRLLNTEAFF.

The genes are TRBV11-2 and TRBJ2-2; D call uncertain. In germline, CDR1 is SGHAT, CDR2 FQNNGV. With 5 bases removed from V and 6 bases from J, the gap between germline ends came to 13 bases. The CDR3 has 14 amino acids. CDR3 protein: CASSTHFFPGELFF. DNA of the CDR3: TGTGCCAGCAGCACCCACTTTTTTCCCGGGGAGCTGTTTTTT.

V is TRBV19 and J is TRBJ1-5, with a weak D call TRBD1 (6 bases). Trimming pared 6 bases from V and 5 bases from J, leaving 14 bases between. This CDR3 contains 14 residues. Looked up from germline, CDR1 is LNHDA and CDR2 is SQIVND (reference sequence). Here the CDR3 DNA reads TGTGCCAGTAGGGGTGGGACAAATTATCAGCCCCAGCATTTT. Translated: CASRGGTNYQPQHF.

The J gene is TRBJ1-6, the V gene TRBV19; possibly TRBD1 for D (6 bases). V lost 3 bases, J lost 7 bases, and 7 bases lay in between. The CDR3 is made up of 13 amino acids. CDR1 is LNHDA and CDR2 is SQIVND in the germline V gene (reference sequence). The CDR3 DNA reads TGTGCCAGTAGTATGGACAGAAATTCACCCCTCCACTTT. The encoded protein is CASSMDRNSPLHF.

This clone appeared a few times. This sequence joins TRBV10-3 and TRBJ1-2; 10 bases are shared with TRBD1. In germline, CDR1 is ENHRY, CDR2 SYGVKD. CDR3 size: 14 residues. Trimming cost V 0 bases and J 8 bases; bases outside gene matches: 3. CDR3 in DNA: TGTGCCATCAGTGAGTCGTGGGACAGGGGAGGCTACACCTTC. It is translated as CAISESWDRGGYTF.

This chain links TRBV5-6 with TRBJ2-7; TRBD1 matches 11 bases. The CDR3 runs 16 residues. V shed 4 bases, J shed 3 bases, and the junction held 9 bases outside the gene matches. CDR1 and CDR2 from the germline V gene are SGHDT and YYEEEE. The DNA for the CDR3 is TGTGCCAGCAGCCATCGGGGACAGGGGGTGATCTACGAGCAGTACGTC. It encodes CASSHRGQGVIYEQYV.

The genes are TRBV29-1 and TRBJ2-3, with a possible D match to TRBD2 (5 bases). Trimming shortened V by 7 bases and J by 2 bases, and 10 bases separated the two germline ends. This CDR3 has 12 amino acids. Germline V gene sequence: CDR1 SQVTM, CDR2 ANQGSEA. DNA of the CDR3: TGCAGCGGGGCGGGTGCCACAGATACGCAGTATTTT. Protein product: CSGAGATDTQYF.

The chain is built from TRBV3-1 (or the pseudogene TRBV3-2) and TRBJ2-5; 11 bases are a match to TRBD1. Germline V gene sequence: CDR1 LGHDT, CDR2 YNNKEL (reference sequence). The CDR3 has 17 amino acids. The ends lost 2 bases at V and 4 bases at J; junction bases unmatched: 9. The CDR3 loop reads CASSQNRGTGGPETQYF. DNA for the CDR3: TGTGCCAGCAGCCAAAACAGAGGGACAGGGGGTCCAGAGACCCAGTACTTC.

The J gene is TRBJ1-1, the V gene TRBV2, with TRBD1 as a possible D gene (5 bases). The CDR3 runs 13 residues. Trimming removed 1 base at V and 5 bases at J, with 8 bases between. CDR1 SNHLY and CDR2 FYNNEI come from the germline V gene. The CDR3 DNA is TGTGCCAGCAGTGAAGGTGCAGGGACTGAAGCTTTCTTT. The encoded protein is CASSEGAGTEAFF. Looking up the rest from reference TRBV2 and TRBJ1-1 gives the full variable domain: EPEVTQTPSHQVTQMGQEVILRCVPISNHLYFYWYRQILGQKVEFLVSFYNNEISEKSEIFDDQFSVERPDGSNFTLKIRSTKLEDSAMYFCASSEGAGTEAFFGQGTRLTVV.

The gene calls are TRBV5-1 and TRBJ1-1; D perhaps matches TRBD1 (6 bases). With 5 bases removed from V and 7 bases from J, the gap between germline ends came to 15 bases. Germline V gene data show CDR1 as SGHRS and CDR2 as YFSETQ. This CDR3 region has 13 residues. CDR3 residues: CASSRPGHLEAFF. CDR3 bases: TGCGCCAGCAGTCGCCCGGGACACCTTGAAGCTTTCTTT.

The CDR3 DNA reads TGTGCCAGCAGCAAATTACTCGTCTCCTACGAGCAGTACGTC. Protein sequence: CASSKLLVSYEQYV. The chain has TRBV21-1 and TRBJ2-7; TRBD2 is the table's D call, not checked against the DNA. TRBV21-1 is a pseudogene segment. This CDR3 contains 14 residues.

The chain employs TRBV21-1 and TRBJ1-6. TRBV21-1 represents a pseudogene. The CDR3 extends over 18 amino acids. The CDR3 bases are TGTGCCAGCAGCATACCATGGGACTGGAGCTCCTATAATTCACCCCTCCACTTT. Protein sequence: CASSIPWDWSSYNSPLHF.

V gene TRBV24-1 combines with J gene TRBJ2-7; D may be TRBD1 (5 bases). The ends were cut back, 3 bases at V and 6 bases at J, with 11 bases in the middle. Germline CDR1 reads KGHDR; CDR2 reads SFDVKD. The CDR3 extends over 13 amino acids. This CDR3 reads CATSDTDRPEQYF. CDR3 nucleotides: TGTGCCACCAGTGATACAGACAGACCCGAGCAGTACTTC.

This clone showed up just a few times. The chain joins TRBV7-9 to TRBJ1-5; D ambiguous. Germline loops: CDR1 SEHNR, CDR2 FQNEAQ (reference sequence). The CDR3 contains 16 residues. V was cut by 1 base and J by 0 bases, with 10 bases left in between. The CDR3 is CASSLVGGDSNQPQHF. The CDR3 DNA sequence: TGTGCCAGCAGCTTAGTCGGAGGAGATAGCAATCAGCCCCAGCATTTT.